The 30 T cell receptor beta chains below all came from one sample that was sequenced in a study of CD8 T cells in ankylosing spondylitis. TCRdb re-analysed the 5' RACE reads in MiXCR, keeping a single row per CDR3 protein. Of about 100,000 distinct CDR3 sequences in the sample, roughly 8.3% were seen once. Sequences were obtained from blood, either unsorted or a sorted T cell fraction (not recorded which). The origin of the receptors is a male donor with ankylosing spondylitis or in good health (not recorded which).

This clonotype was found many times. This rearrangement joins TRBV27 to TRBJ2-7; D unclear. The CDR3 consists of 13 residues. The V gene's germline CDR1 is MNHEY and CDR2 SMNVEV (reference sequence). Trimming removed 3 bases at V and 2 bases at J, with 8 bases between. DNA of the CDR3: TGTGCCAGCAGTTTCCGGTTGGCCTACGAGCAGTACTTC. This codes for CASSFRLAYEQYF.

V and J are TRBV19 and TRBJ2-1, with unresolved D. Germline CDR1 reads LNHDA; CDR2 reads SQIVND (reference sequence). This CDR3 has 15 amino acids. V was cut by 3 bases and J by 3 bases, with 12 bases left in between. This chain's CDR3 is CASSIRPTSYNEQFF. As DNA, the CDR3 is TGTGCCAGTAGTATCCGACCGACGAGCTACAATGAGCAGTTCTTC.

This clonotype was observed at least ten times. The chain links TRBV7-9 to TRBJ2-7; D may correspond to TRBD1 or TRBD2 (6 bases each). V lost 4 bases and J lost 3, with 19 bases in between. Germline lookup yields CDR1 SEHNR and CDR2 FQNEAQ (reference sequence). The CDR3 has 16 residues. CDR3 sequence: CASSSWKGGSSYEQYF. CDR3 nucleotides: TGTGCCAGCAGCTCCTGGAAGGGGGGATCGAGCTACGAGCAGTACTTC.

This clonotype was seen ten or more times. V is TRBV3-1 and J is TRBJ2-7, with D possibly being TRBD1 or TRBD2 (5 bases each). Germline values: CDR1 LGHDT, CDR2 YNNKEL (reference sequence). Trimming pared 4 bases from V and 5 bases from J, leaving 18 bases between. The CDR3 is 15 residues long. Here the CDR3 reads CASSRSRDGNNEQYF. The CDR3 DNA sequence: TGTGCCAGCAGCCGGAGCCGGGACGGGAACAACGAGCAGTACTTC.

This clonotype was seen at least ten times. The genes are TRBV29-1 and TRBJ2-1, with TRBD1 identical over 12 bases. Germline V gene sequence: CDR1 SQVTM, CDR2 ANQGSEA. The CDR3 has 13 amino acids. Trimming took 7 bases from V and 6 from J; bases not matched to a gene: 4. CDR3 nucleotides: TGCAGCGGGGGACAGGGGGCGATCAATGAGCAGTTCTTC. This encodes CSGGQGAINEQFF.

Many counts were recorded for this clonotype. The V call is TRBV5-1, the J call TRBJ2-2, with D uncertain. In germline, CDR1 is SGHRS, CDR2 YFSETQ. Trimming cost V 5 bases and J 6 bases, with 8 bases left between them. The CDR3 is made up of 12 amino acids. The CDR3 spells CASRQDAGELFF. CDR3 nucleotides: TGCGCCAGCAGACAAGACGCCGGGGAGCTGTTTTTT.

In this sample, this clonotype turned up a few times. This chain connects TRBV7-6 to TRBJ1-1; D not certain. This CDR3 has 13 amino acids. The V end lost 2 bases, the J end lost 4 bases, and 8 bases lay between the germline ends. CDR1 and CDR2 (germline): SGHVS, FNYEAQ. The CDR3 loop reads CASSLLEGTEAFF. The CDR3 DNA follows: TGTGCCAGCAGCTTACTGGAGGGCACTGAAGCTTTCTTT.

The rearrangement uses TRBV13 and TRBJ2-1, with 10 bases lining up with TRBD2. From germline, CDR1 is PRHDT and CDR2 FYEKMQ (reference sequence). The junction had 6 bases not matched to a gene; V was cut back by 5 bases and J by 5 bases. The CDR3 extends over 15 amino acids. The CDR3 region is CASSLSGRPNNEQFF. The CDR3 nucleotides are TGTGCCAGCAGCCTTAGCGGGAGGCCCAACAATGAGCAGTTCTTC.

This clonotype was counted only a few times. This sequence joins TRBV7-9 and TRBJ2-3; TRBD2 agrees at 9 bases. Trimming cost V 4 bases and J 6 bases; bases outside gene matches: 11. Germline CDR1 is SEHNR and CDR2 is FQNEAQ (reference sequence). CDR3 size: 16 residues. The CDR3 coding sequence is TGTGCCAGCAGCTACCCTATAGCGGGAGCATCCGATACGCAGTATTTT. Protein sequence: CASSYPIAGASDTQYF.

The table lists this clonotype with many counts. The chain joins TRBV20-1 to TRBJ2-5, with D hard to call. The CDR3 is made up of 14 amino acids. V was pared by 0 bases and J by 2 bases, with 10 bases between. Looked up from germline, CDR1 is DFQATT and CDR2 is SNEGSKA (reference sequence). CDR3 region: CSAREARVQETQYF. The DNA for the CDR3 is TGCAGTGCTAGAGAGGCCAGAGTGCAAGAGACCCAGTACTTC.

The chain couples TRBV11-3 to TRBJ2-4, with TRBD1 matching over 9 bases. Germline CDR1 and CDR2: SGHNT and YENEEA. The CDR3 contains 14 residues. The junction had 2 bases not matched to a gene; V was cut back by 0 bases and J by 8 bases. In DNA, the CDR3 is TGTGCCAGCAGCTTAGATCGGGACAGGGACATTCAGTACTTC. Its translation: CASSLDRDRDIQYF.

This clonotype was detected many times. The chain's CDR3 is CSASGGASDTQYF. CDR3 bases: TGCAGTGCTAGCGGGGGGGCCTCAGATACGCAGTATTTT. This rearrangement joins TRBV20-1 to TRBJ2-3, with TRBD2 matching 8 bases. Trimming cost V 3 bases and J 4 bases; bases outside gene matches: 3. This CDR3 is 13 amino acids long. CDR1 is DFQATT, CDR2 SNEGSKA, per germline (reference sequence).

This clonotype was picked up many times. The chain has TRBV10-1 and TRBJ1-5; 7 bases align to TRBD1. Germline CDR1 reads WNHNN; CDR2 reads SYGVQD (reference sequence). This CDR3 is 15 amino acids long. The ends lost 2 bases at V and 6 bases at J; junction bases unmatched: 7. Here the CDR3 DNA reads TGCGCCAGCAGTGAGATGGTGCAGGGGGGTCAGCCCCAGCATTTT. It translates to CASSEMVQGGQPQHF.

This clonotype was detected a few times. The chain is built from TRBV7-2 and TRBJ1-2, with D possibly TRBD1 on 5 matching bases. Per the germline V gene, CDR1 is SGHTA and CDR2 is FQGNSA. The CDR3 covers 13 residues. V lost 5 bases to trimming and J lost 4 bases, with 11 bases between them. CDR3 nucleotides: TGTGCCAGCAGCCCAGGGTGGGGCTATGGCTACACCTTC. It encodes CASSPGWGYGYTF. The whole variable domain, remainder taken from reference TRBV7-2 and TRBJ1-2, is GAGVSQSPSNKVTEKGKDVELRCDPISGHTALYWYRQSLGQGLEFLIYFQGNSAPDKSGLPSDRFSAERTGGSVSTLTIQRTQQEDSAVYLCASSPGWGYGYTFGSGTRLTVV.

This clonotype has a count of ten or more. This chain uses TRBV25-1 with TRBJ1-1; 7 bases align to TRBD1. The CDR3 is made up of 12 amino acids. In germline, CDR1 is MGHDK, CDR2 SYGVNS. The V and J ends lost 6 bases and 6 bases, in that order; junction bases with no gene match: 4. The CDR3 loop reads CASRSQGAEAFF. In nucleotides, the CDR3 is TGTGCCAGCAGGAGCCAGGGGGCTGAAGCTTTCTTT.

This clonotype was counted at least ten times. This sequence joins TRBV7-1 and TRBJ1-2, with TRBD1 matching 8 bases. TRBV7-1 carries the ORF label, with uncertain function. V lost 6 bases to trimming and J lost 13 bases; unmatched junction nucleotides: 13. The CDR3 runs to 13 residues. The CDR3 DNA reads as TGTGCCAGCAGTTCTGTTTCCGGGACAGGATCCACCTTC. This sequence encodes CASSSVSGTGSTF.

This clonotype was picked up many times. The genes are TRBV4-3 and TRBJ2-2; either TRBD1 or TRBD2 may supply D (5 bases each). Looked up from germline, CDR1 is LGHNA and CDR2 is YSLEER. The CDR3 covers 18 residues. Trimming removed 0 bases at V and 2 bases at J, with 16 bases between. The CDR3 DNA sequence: TGCGCCAGCAGCCAAGATGTAGAGGGGCGAGGTAACACCGGGGAGCTGTTTTTT. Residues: CASSQDVEGRGNTGELFF.

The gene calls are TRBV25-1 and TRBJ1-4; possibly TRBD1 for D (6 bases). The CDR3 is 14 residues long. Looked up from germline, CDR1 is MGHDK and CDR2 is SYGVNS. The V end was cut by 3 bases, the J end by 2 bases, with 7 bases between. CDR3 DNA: TGTGCCAGCAGTGATGACAGGACTAATGAAAAACTGTTTTTT. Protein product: CASSDDRTNEKLFF.

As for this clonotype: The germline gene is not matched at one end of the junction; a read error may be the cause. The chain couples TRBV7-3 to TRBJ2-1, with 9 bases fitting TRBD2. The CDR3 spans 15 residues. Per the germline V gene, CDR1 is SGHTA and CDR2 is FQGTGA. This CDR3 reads CASSSTSGSFNEQFF. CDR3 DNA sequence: TGTGCCAGCAGCTCCACTAGCGGGTCCTTCAATGAGCAGTTCTTC.

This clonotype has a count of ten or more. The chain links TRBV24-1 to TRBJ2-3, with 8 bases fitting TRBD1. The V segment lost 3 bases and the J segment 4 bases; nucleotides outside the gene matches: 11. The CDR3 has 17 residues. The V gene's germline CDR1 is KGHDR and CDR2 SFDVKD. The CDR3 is CATSDVAGGQGPDTQYF. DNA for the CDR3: TGTGCCACCAGTGATGTAGCCGGAGGACAGGGACCAGATACGCAGTATTTT.

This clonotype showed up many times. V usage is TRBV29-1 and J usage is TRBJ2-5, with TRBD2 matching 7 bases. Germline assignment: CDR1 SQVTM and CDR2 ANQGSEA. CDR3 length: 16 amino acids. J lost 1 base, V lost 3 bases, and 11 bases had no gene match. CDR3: CSVDGVRESFQETQYF. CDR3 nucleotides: TGCAGCGTTGATGGCGTGCGGGAGTCCTTCCAAGAGACCCAGTACTTC.

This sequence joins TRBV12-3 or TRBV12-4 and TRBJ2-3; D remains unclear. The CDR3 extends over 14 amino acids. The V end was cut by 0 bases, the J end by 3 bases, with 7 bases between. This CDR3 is CASSLAQGTDTQYF. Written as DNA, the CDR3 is TGTGCCAGCAGTTTAGCGCAAGGGACAGATACGCAGTATTTT.

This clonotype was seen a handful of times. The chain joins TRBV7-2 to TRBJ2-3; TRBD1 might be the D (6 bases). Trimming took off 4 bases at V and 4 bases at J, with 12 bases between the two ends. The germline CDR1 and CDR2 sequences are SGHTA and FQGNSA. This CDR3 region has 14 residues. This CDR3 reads CASSWDNGADTQYF. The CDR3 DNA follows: TGTGCCAGCAGCTGGGACAACGGGGCAGATACGCAGTATTTT.

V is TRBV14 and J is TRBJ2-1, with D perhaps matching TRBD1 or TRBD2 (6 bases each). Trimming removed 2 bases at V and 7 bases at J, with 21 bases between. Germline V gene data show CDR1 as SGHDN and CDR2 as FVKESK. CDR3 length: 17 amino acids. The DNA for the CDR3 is TGTGCCAGCAGCCAACTGACGGGAGCCAACAGGGATAATGAGCAGTTCTTC. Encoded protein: CASSQLTGANRDNEQFF.

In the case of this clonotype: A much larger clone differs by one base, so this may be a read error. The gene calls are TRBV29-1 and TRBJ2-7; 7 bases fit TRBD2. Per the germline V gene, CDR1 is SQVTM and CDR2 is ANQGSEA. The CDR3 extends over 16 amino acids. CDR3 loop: CSVGGETGTTSYAQYF. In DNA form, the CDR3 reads TGCAGCGTGGGAGGGGAAACAGGTACAACCTCCTACGCGCAGTACTTC.

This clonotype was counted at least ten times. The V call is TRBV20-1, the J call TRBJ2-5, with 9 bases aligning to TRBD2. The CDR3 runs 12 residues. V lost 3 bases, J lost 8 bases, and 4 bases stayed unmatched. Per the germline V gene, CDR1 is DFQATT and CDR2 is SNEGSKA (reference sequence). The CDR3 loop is CSARLAGDTQYF. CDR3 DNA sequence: TGCAGTGCTAGGTTAGCGGGAGATACCCAGTACTTC.

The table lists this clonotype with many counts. CDR3: CASSFATFYNEQFF. CDR3 DNA sequence: TGTGCCAGCAGTTTCGCGACTTTCTACAATGAGCAGTTCTTC. J is TRBJ2-1 and V is TRBV12-3 or TRBV12-4; D remains ambiguous. Trimming removed 3 bases at V and 3 bases at J, with 9 bases between. The CDR3 length is 14 residues.

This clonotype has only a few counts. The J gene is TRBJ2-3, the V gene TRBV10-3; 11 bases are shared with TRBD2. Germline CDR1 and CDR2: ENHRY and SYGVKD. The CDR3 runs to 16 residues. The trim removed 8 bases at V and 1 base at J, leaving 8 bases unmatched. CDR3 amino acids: CAIGSGREVRTDTQYF. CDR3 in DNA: TGTGCCATCGGTAGCGGGAGGGAAGTTCGCACAGATACGCAGTATTTT.

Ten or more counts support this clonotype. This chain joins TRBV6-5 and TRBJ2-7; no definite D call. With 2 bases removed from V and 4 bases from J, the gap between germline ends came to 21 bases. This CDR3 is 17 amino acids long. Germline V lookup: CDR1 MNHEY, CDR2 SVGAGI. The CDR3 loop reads CASSYRFNPADEYEQYF. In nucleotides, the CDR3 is TGTGCCAGCAGTTACCGATTCAACCCTGCGGACGAATACGAGCAGTACTTC.

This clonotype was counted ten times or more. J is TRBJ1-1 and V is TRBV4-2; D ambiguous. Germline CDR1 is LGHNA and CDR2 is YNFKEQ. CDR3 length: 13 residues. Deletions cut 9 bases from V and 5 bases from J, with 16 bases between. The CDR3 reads CASTLGSKTEAFF. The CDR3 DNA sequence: TGTGCCAGTACCCTGGGGTCGAAGACTGAAGCTTTCTTT.